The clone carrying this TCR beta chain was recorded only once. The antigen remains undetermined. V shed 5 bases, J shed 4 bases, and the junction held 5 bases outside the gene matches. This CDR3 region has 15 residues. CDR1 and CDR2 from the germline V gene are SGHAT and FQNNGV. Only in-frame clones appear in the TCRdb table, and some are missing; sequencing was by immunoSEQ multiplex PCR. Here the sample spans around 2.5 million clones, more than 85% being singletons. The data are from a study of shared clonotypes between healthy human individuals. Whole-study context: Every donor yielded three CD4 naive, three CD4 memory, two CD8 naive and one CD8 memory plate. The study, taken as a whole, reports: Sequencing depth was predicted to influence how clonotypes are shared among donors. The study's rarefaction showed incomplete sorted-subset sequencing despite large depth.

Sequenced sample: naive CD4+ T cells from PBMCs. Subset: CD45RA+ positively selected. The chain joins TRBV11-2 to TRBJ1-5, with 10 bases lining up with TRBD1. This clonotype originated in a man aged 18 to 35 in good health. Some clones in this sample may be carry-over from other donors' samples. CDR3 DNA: TGTGCCAGCAGCCACCCGGGACAGGGGAATCAGCCCCAGCATTTT. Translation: CASSHPGQGNQPQHF.